This TCR beta chain was recovered during a study of shared clonotypes between healthy human individuals. Partitioning of CD4+ cells yielded a CD45RA+ naive subset and a CD45RA-negative memory subset. This clone was counted once. CDR3 length equals 13 residues. CDR1 GTSNPN and CDR2 SVGIG come from the germline V gene (reference sequence). Here immunoSEQ multiplex PCR was the method, and the copy in TCRdb shows in-frame clones only, minus some. The top ten clones hold approximately 1.5% of a sample with roughly 1 million clones, about 75% of them seen once. The chain has TRBV30 and TRBJ2-3; a weak D match, TRBD1 (6 bases). Material: memory CD4+ T cells sorted from blood. Subset here: CD45RA-negative fraction. The receptor's source is a man aged 18-30 years in good health. The CDR3 bases are TGTGCTTACAGACAGGCCAGCACAGATACGCAGTATTTT. It is translated as CAYRQASTDTQYF.